Sequencing of this TCR beta chain was carried out in a study of T cell responses to AZD1222 COVID-19 vaccine. Generated by immunoSEQ multiplex PCR, the TCRdb table keeps only in-frame clones and is missing some. Of 150,000 to 200,000 clones in the sample, 90% were seen once. The sequence derives from an adult who received the MenACWY meningococcal vaccine as a control. Sequenced here: peripheral blood, sampled 28 days after the second dose of the MenACWY control vaccine.

The CDR3 DNA is TGTGCCAGCAGCCCCGGCGGGTGGAATTCACCCCTCCACTTT. Its translation is CASSPGGWNSPLHF. The chain has TRBV5-6 and TRBJ1-6; D not certain. Germline CDR1 reads SGHDT; CDR2 reads YYEEEE. The CDR3 is 14 residues long. V was shortened by 4 bases and J by 7 bases, with 12 bases between the two germline ends.